The entry that follows covers one T cell receptor beta chain sequence. Libraries were prepared by immunoSEQ multiplex PCR; TCRdb keeps only in-frame clonotypes and omits some of them. The sample holds more than 35,000 clones, 88% seen once. This sample was included in a study of T cell changes during pregnancy in multiple sclerosis. The CDR3 runs to 15 residues. V was cut by 1 base and J by 3 bases, with 9 bases left in between. Germline lookup yields CDR1 KGHSH and CDR2 LQKENI. The origin of this receptor is a female donor with multiple sclerosis, enrolled in a pregnancy study. The rearrangement uses TRBV18 and TRBJ1-4, with a weak D call TRBD1 (5 bases). Sequenced material: CD4+ T cells from peripheral blood mononuclear cells, taken in the first trimester of pregnancy. The CDR3 DNA reads as TGTGCCAGCTCACCACAGGGAGGGGCTAATGAAAAACTGTTTTTT. It is translated as CASSPQGGANEKLFF.